The 10 T cell receptor beta chains in this list originate from one sample, sequenced in a study of vaccination and CD4 T cells after COVID-19. The antigens of these receptors remain unknown. Specified treatment: 10-day PBMC culture with coronavirus spike peptide pools or control peptides (ViraFEST assay). CD4+ T-cell collection from the unexposed donor predated the COVID-19 pandemic (2011-2018). An Oncomine TCR Beta short-read assay was used to sequence the DNA from cultured CD4+ T cells. After culture, CD4+ T cells served as the source for genomic DNA extraction. Using its own MiXCR run on the PCR reads, TCRdb lists one record per CDR3 protein. The table records about 11,000 distinct CDR3 sequences, around 32% of them present only once. The sample taken for sequencing was CD4+ T cells from blood, cultured in vitro. These receptors were obtained from a human donor in good health.

This CDR3 reads CSAPTGSHEKLFF. CDR3 coding DNA: TGCAGTGCTCCAACAGGGAGTCATGAAAAACTGTTTTTT. The chain is built from TRBV20-1 and TRBJ1-4; D may be TRBD1 (6 bases). The CDR3 extends over 13 amino acids. Deletions cut 5 bases from V and 6 bases from J, with 13 bases between. Germline V gene sequence: CDR1 DFQATT, CDR2 SNEGSKA (reference sequence).

J is TRBJ1-2 and V is TRBV7-9, with 9 bases aligning to TRBD1. CDR1 is SEHNR and CDR2 is FQNEAQ in the germline V gene (reference sequence). The CDR3 covers 17 residues. The V gene end was trimmed by 4 bases and the J gene end by 0 bases; junction bases not matched to a gene: 9. The DNA for the CDR3 is TGTGCCAGCAGCTACCGACAGGGGGTAGAGTCTAACTATGGCTACACCTTC. It specifies CASSYRQGVESNYGYTF.

J is TRBJ2-7 and V is TRBV5-4; possible D gene TRBD2, 7 bases. V was clipped by 4 bases and J by 6 bases, with 20 bases between them. This CDR3 spans 15 amino acids. The germline V gene encodes CDR1 SGHNT and CDR2 YYREEE (reference sequence). The CDR3 sequence: CASSGGAERHREQYF. Here the CDR3 DNA reads TGTGCCAGCAGCGGGGGGGCGGAGAGGCACCGCGAGCAGTACTTC.

V and J are TRBV19 and TRBJ1-6, with TRBD1 matching 8 bases. CDR3 length: 16 amino acids. CDR1 and CDR2 (germline): LNHDA, SQIVND (reference sequence). With V trimmed by 5 bases and J by 6 bases, 9 bases remained unmatched. This CDR3 is CASSDGTGPINSPLHF. The CDR3 nucleotides read TGTGCCAGTAGTGACGGGACAGGTCCTATTAATTCACCCCTCCACTTT.

This clonotype was seen more than once but under ten times. The rearrangement links TRBV11-3 to TRBJ2-7; 7 bases fit TRBD2. CDR1 and CDR2 from the germline V gene are SGHNT and YENEEA. V dropped 5 bases and J dropped 5; count of bases not matched to a gene: 12. The CDR3 contains 15 residues. CDR3 amino acids: CASSPSGNFYDEQYF. The CDR3 nucleotides read TGTGCCAGCAGCCCGAGCGGGAACTTTTACGACGAGCAGTACTTC.

This clonotype was counted a few times. The chain carries TRBV28 and TRBJ1-1; D not certain. Per the germline V gene, CDR1 is MDHEN and CDR2 is SYDVKM. The CDR3 contains 12 residues. Trimming took 4 bases from V and 9 from J, leaving 12 bases between them. For the CDR3, the DNA is TGTGCCAGCAGTTCCGGGCAACAAAAAGCTTTCTTT. It translates to CASSSGQQKAFF. The full variable domain, in which reference TRBV28 and TRBJ1-1 provide the parts outside the CDR3, is DVKVTQSSRYLVKRTGEKVFLECVQDMDHENMFWYRQDPGLGLRLIYFSYDVKMKEKGDIPEGYSVSREKKERFSLILESASTNQTSMYLCASSSGQQKAFFGQGTRLTVV.

The rearrangement uses TRBV11-3 and TRBJ2-2; 9 positions match TRBD1. V shed 4 bases, J shed 5 bases, and the junction held 8 bases outside the gene matches. The CDR3 is made up of 16 amino acids. The V gene's germline CDR1 is SGHNT and CDR2 YENEEA. CDR3 nucleotides: TGTGCCAGCAGCTCGGGACAGGGAGTACTTACCGGGGAGCTGTTTTTT. Translating gives CASSSGQGVLTGELFF.

A few counts support this clonotype. The J gene is TRBJ2-1, the V gene TRBV20-1; 8 positions agree with TRBD2. V shed 3 bases, J shed 6 bases, and the junction held 7 bases outside the gene matches. The germline V gene encodes CDR1 DFQATT and CDR2 SNEGSKA (reference sequence). CDR3 length: 14 residues. CDR3 nucleotides: TGCAGTGCTAGGCTGGCGGGAGGCATCAATGAGCAGTTCTTC. It specifies CSARLAGGINEQFF.

This clonotype was observed a handful of times. This chain links TRBV20-1 with TRBJ2-3, with D tentatively TRBD2 (5 bases). Germline values: CDR1 DFQATT, CDR2 SNEGSKA (reference sequence). CDR3 size: 12 residues. V was trimmed by 6 bases and J by 6 bases, leaving 13 bases between them. CDR3 coding DNA: TGCAGTGCACTCGACTGGAGGGATACGCAGTATTTT. Its protein product is CSALDWRDTQYF.

This CDR3 reads CASSLRRGNTEAFF. In DNA, the CDR3 is TGTGCCAGCAGCTTACGGCGGGGGAACACTGAAGCTTTCTTT. This sequence joins TRBV7-8 and TRBJ1-1; unclear D gene. This CDR3 region has 14 residues. From germline, CDR1 is SGHVS and CDR2 FQNEAQ. Trimming took off 2 bases at V and 1 base at J, with 8 bases between the two ends.